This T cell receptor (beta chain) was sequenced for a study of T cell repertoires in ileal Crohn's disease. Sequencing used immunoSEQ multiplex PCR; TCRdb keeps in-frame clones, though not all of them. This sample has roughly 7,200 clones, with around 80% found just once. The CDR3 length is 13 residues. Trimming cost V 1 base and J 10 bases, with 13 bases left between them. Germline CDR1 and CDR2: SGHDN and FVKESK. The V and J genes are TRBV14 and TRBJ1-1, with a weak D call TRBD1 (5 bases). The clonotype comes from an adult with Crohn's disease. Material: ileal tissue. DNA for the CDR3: TGTGCCAGCAGCCAAGGGATGGGGGGGTCAGCTTTCTTT. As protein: CASSQGMGGSAFF. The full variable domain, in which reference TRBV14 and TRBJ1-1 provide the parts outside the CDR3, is EAGVTQFPSHSVIEKGQTVTLRCDPISGHDNLYWYRRVMGKEIKFLLHFVKESKQDESGMPNNRFLAERTGGTYSTLKVQPAELEDSGVYFCASSQGMGGSAFFGQGTRLTVV.